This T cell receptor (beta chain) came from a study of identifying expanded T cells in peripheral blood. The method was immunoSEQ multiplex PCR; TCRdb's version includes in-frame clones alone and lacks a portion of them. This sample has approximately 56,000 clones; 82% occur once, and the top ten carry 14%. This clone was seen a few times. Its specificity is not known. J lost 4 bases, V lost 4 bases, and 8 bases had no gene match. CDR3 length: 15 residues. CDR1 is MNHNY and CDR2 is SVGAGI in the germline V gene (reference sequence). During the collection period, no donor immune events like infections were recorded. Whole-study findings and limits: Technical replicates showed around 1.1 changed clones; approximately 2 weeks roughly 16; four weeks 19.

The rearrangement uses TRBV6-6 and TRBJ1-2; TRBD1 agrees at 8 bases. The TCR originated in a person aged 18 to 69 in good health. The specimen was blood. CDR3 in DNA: TGTGCCAGCAGTTCTAGGGCAGGGGGCAGCTATGGCTACACCTTC. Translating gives CASSSRAGGSYGYTF.